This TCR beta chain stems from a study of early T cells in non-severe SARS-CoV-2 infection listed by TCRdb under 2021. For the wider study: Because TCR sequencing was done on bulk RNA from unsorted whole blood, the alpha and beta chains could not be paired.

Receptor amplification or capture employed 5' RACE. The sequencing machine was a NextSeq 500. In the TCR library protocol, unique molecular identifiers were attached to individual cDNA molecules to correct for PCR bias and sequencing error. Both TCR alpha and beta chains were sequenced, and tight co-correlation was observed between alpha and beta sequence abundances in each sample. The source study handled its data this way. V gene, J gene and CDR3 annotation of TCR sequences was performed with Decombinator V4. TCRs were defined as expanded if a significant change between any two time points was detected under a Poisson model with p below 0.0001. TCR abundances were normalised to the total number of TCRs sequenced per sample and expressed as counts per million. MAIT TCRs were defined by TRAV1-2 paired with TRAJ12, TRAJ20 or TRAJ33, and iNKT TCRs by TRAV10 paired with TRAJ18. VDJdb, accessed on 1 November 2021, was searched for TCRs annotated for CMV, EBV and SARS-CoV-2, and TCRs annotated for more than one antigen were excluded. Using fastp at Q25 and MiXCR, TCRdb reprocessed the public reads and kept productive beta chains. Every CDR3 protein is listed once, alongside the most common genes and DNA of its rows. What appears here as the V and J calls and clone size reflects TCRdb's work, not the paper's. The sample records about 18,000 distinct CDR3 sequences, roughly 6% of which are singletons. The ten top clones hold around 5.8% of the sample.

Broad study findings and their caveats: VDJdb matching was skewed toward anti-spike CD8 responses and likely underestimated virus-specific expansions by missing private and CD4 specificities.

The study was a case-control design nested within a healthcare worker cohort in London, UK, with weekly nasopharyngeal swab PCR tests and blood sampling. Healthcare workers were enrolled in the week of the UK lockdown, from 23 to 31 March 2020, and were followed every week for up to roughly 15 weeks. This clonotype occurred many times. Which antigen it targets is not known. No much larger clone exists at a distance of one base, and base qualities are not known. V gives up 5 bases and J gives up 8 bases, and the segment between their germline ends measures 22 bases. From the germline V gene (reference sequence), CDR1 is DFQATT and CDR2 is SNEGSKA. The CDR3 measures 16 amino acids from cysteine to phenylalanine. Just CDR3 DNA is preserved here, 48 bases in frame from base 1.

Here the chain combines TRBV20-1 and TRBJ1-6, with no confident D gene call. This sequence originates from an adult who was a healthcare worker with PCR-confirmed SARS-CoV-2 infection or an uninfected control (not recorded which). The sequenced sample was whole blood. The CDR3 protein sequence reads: CSAAPGSGGLDSPLHF. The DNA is TGCAGTGCTGCCCCCGGGTCCGGCGGGTTGGATTCACCCCTCCACTTT.